The T cell receptor (beta chain) under discussion was sequenced for a study of cytomegalovirus exposure and HLA in healthy donors. Amplification used 60 Vbeta primers and 13 Jbeta primers. Here immunoSEQ multiplex PCR was the method, and the copy in TCRdb shows in-frame clones only, minus some. The sample includes some 80,000 clones, around 81% of them seen just once. This clone was recorded a few times. The specimen sequenced was PBMCs. The clonotype originates from a man aged 40-49 years in good health and CMV-seronegative.

The CDR3 protein is CASTPGQGLAETQYF. The CDR3 DNA reads as TGTGCCAGCACCCCCGGGCAGGGGCTGGCAGAGACCCAGTACTTC. V gene TRBV28 combines with J gene TRBJ2-5, with D possibly TRBD1 on 6 matching bases. Germline V gene data show CDR1 as MDHEN and CDR2 as SYDVKM. V gave up 7 bases and J gave up 4 bases, with 19 bases separating them. The CDR3 totals 15 residues. The whole variable domain, filled in from reference TRBV28 and TRBJ2-5, reads DVKVTQSSRYLVKRTGEKVFLECVQDMDHENMFWYRQDPGLGLRLIYFSYDVKMKEKGDIPEGYSVSREKKERFSLILESASTNQTSMYLCASTPGQGLAETQYFGPGTRLLVL.